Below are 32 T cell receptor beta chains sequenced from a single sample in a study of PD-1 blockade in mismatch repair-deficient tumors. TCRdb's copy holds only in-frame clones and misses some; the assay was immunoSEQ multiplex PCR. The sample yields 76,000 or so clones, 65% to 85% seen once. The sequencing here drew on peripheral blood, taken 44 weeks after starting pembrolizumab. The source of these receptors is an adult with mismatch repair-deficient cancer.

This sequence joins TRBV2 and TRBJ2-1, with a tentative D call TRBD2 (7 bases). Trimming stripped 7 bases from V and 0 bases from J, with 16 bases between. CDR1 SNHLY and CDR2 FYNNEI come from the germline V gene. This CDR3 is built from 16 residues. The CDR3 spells CASTLPGGLSYNEQFF. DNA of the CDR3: TGTGCCAGCACACTACCCGGGGGGCTCTCCTACAATGAGCAGTTCTTC. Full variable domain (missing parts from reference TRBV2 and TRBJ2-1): EPEVTQTPSHQVTQMGQEVILRCVPISNHLYFYWYRQILGQKVEFLVSFYNNEISEKSEIFDDQFSVERPDGSNFTLKIRSTKLEDSAMYFCASTLPGGLSYNEQFFGPGTRLTVL.

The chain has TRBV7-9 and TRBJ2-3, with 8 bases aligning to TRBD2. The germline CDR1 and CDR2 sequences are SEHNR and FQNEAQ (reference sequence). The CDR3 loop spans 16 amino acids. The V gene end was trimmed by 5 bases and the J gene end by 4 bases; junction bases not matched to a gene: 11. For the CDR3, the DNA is TGTGCCAGCAGCGACCGAGCGGGAGTCTTGTCAGATACGCAGTATTTT. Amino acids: CASSDRAGVLSDTQYF. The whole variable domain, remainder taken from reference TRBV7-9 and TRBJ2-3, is DTGVSQNPRHKITKRGQNVTFRCDPISEHNRLYWYRQTLGQGPEFLTYFQNEAQLEKSRLLSDRFSAERPKGSFSTLEIQRTEQGDSAMYLCASSDRAGVLSDTQYFGPGTRLTVL.

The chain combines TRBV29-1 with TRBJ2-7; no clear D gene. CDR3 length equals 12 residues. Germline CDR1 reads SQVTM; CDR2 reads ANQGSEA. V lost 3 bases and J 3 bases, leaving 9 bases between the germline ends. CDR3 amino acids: CSVDTAGYEQYF. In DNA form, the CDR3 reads TGCAGCGTTGACACAGCCGGCTACGAGCAGTACTTC.

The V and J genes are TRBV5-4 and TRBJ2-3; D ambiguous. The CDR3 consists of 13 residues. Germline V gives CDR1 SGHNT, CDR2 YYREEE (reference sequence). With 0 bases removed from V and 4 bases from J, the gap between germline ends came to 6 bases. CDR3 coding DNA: TGTGCCAGCAGCTTGGGTTCTTCAGATACGCAGTATTTT. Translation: CASSLGSSDTQYF.

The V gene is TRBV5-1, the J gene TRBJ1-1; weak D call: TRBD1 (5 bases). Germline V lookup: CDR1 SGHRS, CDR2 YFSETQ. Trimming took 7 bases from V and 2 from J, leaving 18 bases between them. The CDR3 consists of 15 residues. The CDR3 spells CASSQSGTVNTEAFF. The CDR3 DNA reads TGCGCCAGCTCCCAAAGCGGGACGGTAAACACTGAAGCTTTCTTT.

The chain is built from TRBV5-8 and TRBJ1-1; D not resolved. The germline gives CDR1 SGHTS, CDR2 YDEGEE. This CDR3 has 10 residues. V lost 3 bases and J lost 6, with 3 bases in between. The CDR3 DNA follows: TGTGCCAGCAGCTCTCCTGAAGCTTTCTTT. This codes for CASSSPEAFF.

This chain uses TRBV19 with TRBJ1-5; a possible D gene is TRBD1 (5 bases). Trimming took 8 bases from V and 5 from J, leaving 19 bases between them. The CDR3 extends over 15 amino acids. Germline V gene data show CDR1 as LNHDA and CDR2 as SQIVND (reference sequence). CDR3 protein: CASARRSGQYQPQHF. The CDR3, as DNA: TGTGCCAGTGCAAGGAGGTCGGGGCAATATCAGCCCCAGCATTTT.

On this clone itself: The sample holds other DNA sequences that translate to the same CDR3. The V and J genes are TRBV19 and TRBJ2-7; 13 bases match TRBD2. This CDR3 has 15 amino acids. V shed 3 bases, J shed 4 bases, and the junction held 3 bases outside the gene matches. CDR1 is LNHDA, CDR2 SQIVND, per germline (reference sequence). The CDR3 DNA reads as TGTGCCAGTAGTATTAGACTAGCGGGGGGATACGAGCAGTACTTC. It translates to CASSIRLAGGYEQYF.

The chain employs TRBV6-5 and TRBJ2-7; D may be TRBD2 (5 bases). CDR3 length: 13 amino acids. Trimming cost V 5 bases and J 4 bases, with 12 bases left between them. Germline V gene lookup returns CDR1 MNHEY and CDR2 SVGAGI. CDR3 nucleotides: TGTGCCAGCAGTCCCGACTATGATTACGAGCAGTACTTC. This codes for CASSPDYDYEQYF.

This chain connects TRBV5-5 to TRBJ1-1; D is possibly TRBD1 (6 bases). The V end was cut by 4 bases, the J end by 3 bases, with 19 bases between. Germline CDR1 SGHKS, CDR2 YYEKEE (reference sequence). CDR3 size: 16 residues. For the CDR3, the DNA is TGTGCCAGCAGCCCAAGGGCAGGGGAAAGGGACACTGAAGCTTTCTTT. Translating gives CASSPRAGERDTEAFF. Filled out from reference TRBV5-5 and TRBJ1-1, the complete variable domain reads DAGVTQSPTHLIKTRGQQVTLRCSPISGHKSVSWYQQVLGQGPQFIFQYYEKEERGRGNFPDRFSARQFPNYSSELNVNALLLGDSALYLCASSPRAGERDTEAFFGQGTRLTVV.

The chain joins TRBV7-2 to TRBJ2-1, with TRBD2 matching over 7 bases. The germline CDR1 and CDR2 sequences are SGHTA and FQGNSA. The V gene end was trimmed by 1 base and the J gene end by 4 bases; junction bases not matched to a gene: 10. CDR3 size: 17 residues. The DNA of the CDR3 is TGTGCCAGCAGCTTAGAAGCGGGATCACTGGAATACAATGAGCAGTTCTTC. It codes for CASSLEAGSLEYNEQFF.

The CDR3 reads CASSWSGANVLTF. CDR3 bases: TGTGCCAGCAGCTGGTCTGGGGCCAACGTCCTGACTTTC. V is TRBV6-5 and J is TRBJ2-6; D unclear. This CDR3 comprises 13 residues. V was cut by 6 bases and J by 1 base, with 4 bases left in between. Germline values: CDR1 MNHEY, CDR2 SVGAGI.

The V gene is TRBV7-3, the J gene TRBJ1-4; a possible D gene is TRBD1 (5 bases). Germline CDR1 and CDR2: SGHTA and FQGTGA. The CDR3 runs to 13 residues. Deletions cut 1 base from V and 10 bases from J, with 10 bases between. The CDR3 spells CASSLIRGGKLFF. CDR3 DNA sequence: TGTGCCAGCAGCTTAATCCGGGGGGGAAAACTGTTTTTT.

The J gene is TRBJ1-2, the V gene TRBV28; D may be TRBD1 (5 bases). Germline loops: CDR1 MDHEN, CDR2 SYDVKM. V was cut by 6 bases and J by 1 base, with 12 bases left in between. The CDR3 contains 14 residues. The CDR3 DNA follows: TGTGCCAGCAGGGGAGTGGGGGTTAACTATGGCTACACCTTC. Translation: CASRGVGVNYGYTF.

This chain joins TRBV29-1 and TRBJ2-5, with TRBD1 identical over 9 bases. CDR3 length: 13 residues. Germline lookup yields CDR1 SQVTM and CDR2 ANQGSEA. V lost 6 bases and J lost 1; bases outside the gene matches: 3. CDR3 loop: CSVDRGIQETQYF. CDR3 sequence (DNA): TGCAGCGTAGACAGGGGGATCCAAGAGACCCAGTACTTC.

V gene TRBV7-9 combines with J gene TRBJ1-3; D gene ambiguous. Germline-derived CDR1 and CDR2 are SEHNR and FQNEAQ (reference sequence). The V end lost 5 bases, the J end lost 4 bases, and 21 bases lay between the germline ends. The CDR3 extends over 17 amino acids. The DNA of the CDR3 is TGTGCCAGCAGCCAAAAAGGGTCCCCGGATTGGGGAAACACCATATATTTT. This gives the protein CASSQKGSPDWGNTIYF.

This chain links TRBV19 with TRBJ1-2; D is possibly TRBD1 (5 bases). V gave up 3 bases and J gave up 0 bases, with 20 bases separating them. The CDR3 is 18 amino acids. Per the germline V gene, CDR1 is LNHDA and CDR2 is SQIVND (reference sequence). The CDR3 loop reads CASSIPIRMGTTNYGYTF. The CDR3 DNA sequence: TGTGCCAGTAGTATTCCCATCCGCATGGGGACGACTAACTATGGCTACACCTTC. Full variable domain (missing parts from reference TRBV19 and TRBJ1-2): DGGITQSPKYLFRKEGQNVTLSCEQNLNHDAMYWYRQDPGQGLRLIYYSQIVNDFQKGDIAEGYSVSREKKESFPLTVTSAQKNPTAFYLCASSIPIRMGTTNYGYTFGSGTRLTVV.

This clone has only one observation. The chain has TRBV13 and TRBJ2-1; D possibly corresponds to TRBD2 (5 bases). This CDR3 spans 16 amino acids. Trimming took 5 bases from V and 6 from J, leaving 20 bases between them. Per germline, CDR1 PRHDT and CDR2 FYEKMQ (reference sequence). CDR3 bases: TGTGCCAGCAGCCCTAACCCTCTAGCCGCGGTCAATGAGCAGTTCTTC. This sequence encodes CASSPNPLAAVNEQFF.

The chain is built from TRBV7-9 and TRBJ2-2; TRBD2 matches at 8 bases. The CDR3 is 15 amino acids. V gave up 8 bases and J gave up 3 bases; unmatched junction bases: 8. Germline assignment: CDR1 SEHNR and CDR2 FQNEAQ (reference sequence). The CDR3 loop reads CASQLGLADTGELFF. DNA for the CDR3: TGTGCCAGCCAGTTAGGACTAGCAGACACCGGGGAGCTGTTTTTT.

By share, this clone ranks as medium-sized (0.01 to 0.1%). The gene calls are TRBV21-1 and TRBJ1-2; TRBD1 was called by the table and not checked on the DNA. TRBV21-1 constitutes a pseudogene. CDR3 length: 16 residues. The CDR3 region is CASSIPRQGEVPGYTF. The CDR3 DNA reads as TGTGCCAGCAGCATTCCGCGACAGGGTGAGGTGCCGGGCTACACCTTC.

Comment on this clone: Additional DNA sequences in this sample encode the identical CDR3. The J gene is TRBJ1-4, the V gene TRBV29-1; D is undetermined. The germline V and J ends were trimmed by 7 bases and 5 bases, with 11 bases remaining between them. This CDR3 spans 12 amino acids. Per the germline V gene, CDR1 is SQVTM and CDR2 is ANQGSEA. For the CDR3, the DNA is TGCAGCGGCGTGGGATTCAATGAAAAACTGTTTTTT. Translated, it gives CSGVGFNEKLFF.

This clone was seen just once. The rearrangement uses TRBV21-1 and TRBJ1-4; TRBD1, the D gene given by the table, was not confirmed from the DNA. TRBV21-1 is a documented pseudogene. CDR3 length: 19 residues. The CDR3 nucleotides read TGTGCCAGCAGCAAACGGATTCCGGGACAGGGGCCTTACAAGGAAAAACTGTTTTTT. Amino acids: CASSKRIPGQGPYKEKLFF.

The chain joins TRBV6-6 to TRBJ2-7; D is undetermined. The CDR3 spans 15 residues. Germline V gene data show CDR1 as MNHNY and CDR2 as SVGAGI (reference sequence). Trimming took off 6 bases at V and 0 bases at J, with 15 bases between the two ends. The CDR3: CASSQTQSSSYEQYF. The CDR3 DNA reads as TGTGCCAGCAGCCAGACCCAATCCAGCTCCTACGAGCAGTACTTC.

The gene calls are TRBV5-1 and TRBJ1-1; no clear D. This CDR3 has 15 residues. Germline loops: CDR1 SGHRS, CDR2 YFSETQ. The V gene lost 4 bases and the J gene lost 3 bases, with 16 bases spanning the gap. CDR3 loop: CASSQRDGIYTEAFF. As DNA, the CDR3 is TGCGCCAGCAGCCAGAGAGACGGAATATACACTGAAGCTTTCTTT.

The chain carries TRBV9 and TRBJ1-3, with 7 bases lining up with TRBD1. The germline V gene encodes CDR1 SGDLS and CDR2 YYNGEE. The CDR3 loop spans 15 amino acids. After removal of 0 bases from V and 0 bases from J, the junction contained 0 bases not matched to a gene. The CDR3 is CASSVGDSSGNTIYF. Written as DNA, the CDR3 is TGTGCCAGCAGCGTAGGGGACAGCTCTGGAAACACCATATATTTT.

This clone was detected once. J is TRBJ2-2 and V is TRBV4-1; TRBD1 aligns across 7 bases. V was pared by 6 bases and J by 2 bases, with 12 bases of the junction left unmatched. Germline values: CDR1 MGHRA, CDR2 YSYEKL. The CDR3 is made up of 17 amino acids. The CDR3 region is CASRPPGRGTNTGELFF. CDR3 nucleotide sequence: TGCGCCAGCAGACCCCCGGGCAGGGGGACCAACACCGGGGAGCTGTTTTTT.

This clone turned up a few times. Here the CDR3 DNA reads TGTGCCAGCAGCTTCCGGACAGGGGGCGGCTATGGCTACACCTTC. Protein sequence: CASSFRTGGGYGYTF. The chain recombines TRBV11-3 with TRBJ1-2; 11 bases agree with TRBD1. The CDR3 runs 15 residues. J lost 4 bases, V lost 3 bases, and 4 bases had no gene match. The germline CDR1 and CDR2 sequences are SGHNT and YENEEA. The full variable domain, in which reference TRBV11-3 and TRBJ1-2 provide the parts outside the CDR3, is EAGVVQSPRYKIIEKKQPVAFWCNPISGHNTLYWYLQNLGQGPELLIRYENEEAVDDSQLPKDRFSAERLKGVDSTLKIQPAELGDSAVYLCASSFRTGGGYGYTFGSGTRLTVV.

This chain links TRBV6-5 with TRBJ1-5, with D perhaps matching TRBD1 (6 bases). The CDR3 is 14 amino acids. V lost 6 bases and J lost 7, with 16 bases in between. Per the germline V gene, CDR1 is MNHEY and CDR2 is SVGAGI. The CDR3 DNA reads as TGTGCCAGCAGCGTGCCAGGGGATGGGCAGCCCCAGCATTTT. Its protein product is CASSVPGDGQPQHF.

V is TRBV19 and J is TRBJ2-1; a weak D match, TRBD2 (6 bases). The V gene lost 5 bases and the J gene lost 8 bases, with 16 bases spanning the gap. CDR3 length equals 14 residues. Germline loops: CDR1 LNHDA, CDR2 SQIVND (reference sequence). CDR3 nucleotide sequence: TGTGCCAGTAGTGAATTACAGAGGGACTATGAGCAGTTCTTC. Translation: CASSELQRDYEQFF. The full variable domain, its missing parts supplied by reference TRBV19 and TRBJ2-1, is DGGITQSPKYLFRKEGQNVTLSCEQNLNHDAMYWYRQDPGQGLRLIYYSQIVNDFQKGDIAEGYSVSREKKESFPLTVTSAQKNPTAFYLCASSELQRDYEQFFGPGTRLTVL.

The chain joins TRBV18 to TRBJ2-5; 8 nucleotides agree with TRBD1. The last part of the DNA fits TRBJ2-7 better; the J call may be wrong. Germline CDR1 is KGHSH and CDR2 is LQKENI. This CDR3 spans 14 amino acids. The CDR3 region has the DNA TGTGCCAGCTCACTTTCGGGACAGGACTACGAGCAGTACTTC. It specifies CASSLSGQDYEQYF.

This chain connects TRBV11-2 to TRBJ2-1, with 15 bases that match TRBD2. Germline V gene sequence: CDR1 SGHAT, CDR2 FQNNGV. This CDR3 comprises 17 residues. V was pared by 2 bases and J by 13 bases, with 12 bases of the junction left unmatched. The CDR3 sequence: CASSLSAGGTSGRPQFF. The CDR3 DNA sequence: TGTGCCAGCAGCTTATCCGCGGGGGGGACTAGCGGGAGGCCTCAGTTCTTC.

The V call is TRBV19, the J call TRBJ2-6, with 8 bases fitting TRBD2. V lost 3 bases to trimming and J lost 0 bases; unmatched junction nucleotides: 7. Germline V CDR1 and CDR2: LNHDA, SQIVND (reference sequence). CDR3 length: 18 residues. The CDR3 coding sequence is TGTGCCAGTAGTATGGGCCAGCGGGGGAGCTCTGGGGCCAACGTCCTGACTTTC. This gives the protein CASSMGQRGSSGANVLTF.